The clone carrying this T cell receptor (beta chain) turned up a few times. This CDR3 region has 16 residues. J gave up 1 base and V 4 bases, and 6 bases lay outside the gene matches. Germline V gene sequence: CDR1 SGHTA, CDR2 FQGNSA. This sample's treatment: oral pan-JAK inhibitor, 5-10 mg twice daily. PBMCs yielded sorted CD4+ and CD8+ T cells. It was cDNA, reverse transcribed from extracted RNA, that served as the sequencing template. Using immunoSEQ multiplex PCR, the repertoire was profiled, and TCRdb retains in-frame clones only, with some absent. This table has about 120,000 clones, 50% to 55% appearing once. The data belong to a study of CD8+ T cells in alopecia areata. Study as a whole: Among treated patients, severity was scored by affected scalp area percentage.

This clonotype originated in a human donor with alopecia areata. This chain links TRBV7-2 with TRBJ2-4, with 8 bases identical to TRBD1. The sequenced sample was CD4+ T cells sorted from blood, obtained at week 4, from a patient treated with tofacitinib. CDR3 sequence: CASSSTGGSAKNIQYF. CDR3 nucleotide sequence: TGTGCCAGCAGCTCCACAGGGGGTTCGGCCAAAAACATTCAGTACTTC.